Included here is one T cell receptor (beta chain) sequence, with context. The sample is drawn from a study of T cell changes during pregnancy in multiple sclerosis. The protocol was immunoSEQ multiplex PCR, while the TCRdb copy is restricted to in-frame clones and leaves out a portion. The table has approximately 44,000 clones, 80% to 90% seen once. The V end lost 1 base, the J end lost 0 bases, and 7 bases lay between the germline ends. CDR3 length: 15 amino acids. From germline, CDR1 is SGHAT and CDR2 FQNNGV. The receptor comes from a female donor with multiple sclerosis, enrolled in a pregnancy study. Sequenced material: CD4+ T cells from peripheral blood mononuclear cells, taken in the first trimester of pregnancy. This sequence joins TRBV11-2 and TRBJ2-1; D is ambiguous. The CDR3: CASSLVPSSYNEQFF. The CDR3 nucleotides read TGTGCCAGCAGCTTAGTTCCCAGCTCCTACAATGAGCAGTTCTTC.